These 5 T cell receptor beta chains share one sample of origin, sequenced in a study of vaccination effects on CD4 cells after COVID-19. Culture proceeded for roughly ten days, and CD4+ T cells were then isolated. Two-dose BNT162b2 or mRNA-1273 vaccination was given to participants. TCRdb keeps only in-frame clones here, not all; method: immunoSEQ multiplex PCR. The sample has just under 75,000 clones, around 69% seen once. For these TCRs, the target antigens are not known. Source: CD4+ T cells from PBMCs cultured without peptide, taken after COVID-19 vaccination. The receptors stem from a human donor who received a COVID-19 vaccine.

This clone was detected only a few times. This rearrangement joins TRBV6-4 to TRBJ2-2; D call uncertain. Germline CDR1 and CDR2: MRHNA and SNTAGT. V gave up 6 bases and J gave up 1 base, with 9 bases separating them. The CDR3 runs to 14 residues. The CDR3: CASRRTWNTGELFF. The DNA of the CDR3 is TGTGCCAGCAGGCGCACCTGGAACACCGGGGAGCTGTTTTTT.

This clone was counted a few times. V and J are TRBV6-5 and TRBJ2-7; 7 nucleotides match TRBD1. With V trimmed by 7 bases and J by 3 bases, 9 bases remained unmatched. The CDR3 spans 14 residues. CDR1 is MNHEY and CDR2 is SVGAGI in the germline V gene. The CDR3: CASTATWDSYEQYV. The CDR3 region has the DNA TGTGCCAGCACTGCCACCTGGGACAGCTACGAGCAGTACGTC.

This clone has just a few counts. This chain's CDR3 is CASSFAGGLTEQFF. The CDR3 DNA reads TGTGCCAGCAGCTTCGCGGGGGGGCTCACTGAGCAGTTCTTC. This chain connects TRBV25-1 to TRBJ2-1, with TRBD2 matching over 9 bases. Germline-derived CDR1 and CDR2 are MGHDK and SYGVNS. Trimming at V came to 6 bases and at J to 9 bases, leaving 9 bases not matched to a gene. This CDR3 has 14 residues.

CDR3: CASSEALQGTYTQYF. The CDR3, as DNA: TGTGCCAGCAGTGAAGCGCTTCAAGGAACCTACACGCAGTATTTT. The chain couples TRBV6-1 to TRBJ2-3; D is unclear. V lost 0 bases, J lost 9 bases, and 16 bases lay in between. Germline loops: CDR1 MNHNS, CDR2 SASEGT. The CDR3 totals 15 residues.

This CDR3 is CASSSGTGYGELFF. In DNA, the CDR3 is TGTGCCAGCAGTTCAGGGACAGGTTACGGGGAGCTGTTTTTT. This chain joins TRBV28 and TRBJ2-2; 8 positions match TRBD1. Germline CDR1 and CDR2: MDHEN and SYDVKM. The J segment lost 7 bases and the V segment lost 4 bases, leaving 5 bases of the junction unmatched. CDR3 length: 14 amino acids.